This T cell receptor beta chain emerged from a study of T cell responses to AZD1222 COVID-19 vaccine. TCRdb keeps only in-frame clones here, not all; method: immunoSEQ multiplex PCR. The sample shows under 200,000 clones, almost 95% of them seen only once. The sequence came from an adult in good health. The sequenced sample was peripheral blood, obtained on day 0 of AZD1222 vaccination.

The CDR3 sequence is CASSLTAGQGPEAFF. In DNA, the CDR3 is TGTGCCAGCAGCTTAACGGCGGGACAGGGTCCTGAAGCTTTCTTT. The chain carries TRBV7-3 and TRBJ1-1; 9 bases match TRBD1. J was trimmed by 6 bases and V by 0 bases; bases with no gene match: 5. The CDR3 runs to 15 residues. CDR1 is SGHTA and CDR2 is FQGTGA in the germline V gene.